The 27 T cell receptor beta chains below all came from one sample that was sequenced in a study of T-cell reconstitution after alpha-beta-depleted transplantation in children (dated by TCRdb to about 2016). The time point label here, explained by the study, means: day 60 (about 2 months) after transplantation. This specimen's treatment or condition label, per the study, means: allogeneic hematopoietic cell transplantation with graft depleted of TCRalphabeta T cells and CD19 B cells. To prepare the library, PCR was applied. TCRdb records Illumina HiSeq 2500 as the sequencer. TCR library preparation used molecular barcoding, with unique molecular identifiers applied to normalize quantification of the TCRbeta repertoire. The raw public reads went through TCRdb reprocessing: fastp at Q25, MiXCR clone calling, in-frame beta chains kept. Merged by CDR3 protein, the rows form single entries marked with the most common genes and DNA. The sample table lists about 3,300 distinct CDR3 sequences, roughly a fifth of them with a count of one. The biggest ten clones account for 24% of the sample.

The starting material was PBMCs, mostly from graft donor cells, obtained 60 days after TCRalphabeta/CD19-depleted stem cell transplant. The receptors stem from a male patient between 2 and 10 years old who had a stem cell transplant for acute lymphoblastic leukemia, so the T cells may come from the graft donor.

At least ten counts were recorded for this clonotype. The chain joins TRBV7-9 to TRBJ2-7, with D perhaps matching TRBD2 (5 bases). CDR1 is SEHNR, CDR2 FQNEAQ, per germline (reference sequence). The CDR3 spans 14 residues. Trimming pared 3 bases from V and 0 bases from J, leaving 9 bases between. CDR3 sequence reads: CASSLDWSSYEQYF. The DNA for the CDR3 is TGTGCCAGCAGCTTGGACTGGAGCTCCTACGAGCAGTACTTC. Using reference TRBV7-9 and TRBJ2-7 for the parts outside the CDR3, the full variable domain is DTGVSQNPRHKITKRGQNVTFRCDPISEHNRLYWYRQTLGQGPEFLTYFQNEAQLEKSRLLSDRFSAERPKGSFSTLEIQRTEQGDSAMYLCASSLDWSSYEQYFGPGTRLTVT.

This clonotype is large (0.1 to 1%) in the sample. J is TRBJ1-4 and V is TRBV10-3; tentatively, D is TRBD1 (5 bases). The CDR3 totals 15 residues. V lost 10 bases and J 1 base, leaving 16 bases between the germline ends. The germline V gene has CDR1 ENHRY and CDR2 SYGVKD. The CDR3 DNA sequence: TGTGCCACGGGACTAGCGGGAGTAACTAATGAAAAACTGTTTTTT. Translating gives CATGLAGVTNEKLFF.

V is TRBV28 and J is TRBJ2-7; D is uncertain. The CDR3 extends over 12 amino acids. The V and J ends lost 4 bases and 3 bases respectively, with 7 bases between them. The V gene's germline CDR1 is MDHEN and CDR2 SYDVKM. The CDR3 nucleotides are TGTGCCAGCAGTTCGGACGTCTACGAGCAGTACTTC. This gives the protein CASSSDVYEQYF.

At least ten counts were recorded for this clonotype. This sequence joins TRBV7-9 and TRBJ2-7; TRBD1 matches 9 bases. The V segment lost 4 bases and the J segment 5 bases; nucleotides outside the gene matches: 0. The CDR3 contains 12 residues. The germline CDR1 and CDR2 sequences are SEHNR and FQNEAQ (reference sequence). CDR3 DNA sequence: TGTGCCAGCAGCTGGGACAGGGACGAGCAGTACTTC. Protein sequence: CASSWDRDEQYF.

By share, this clonotype counts as medium-sized (0.01 to 0.1%). The gene calls are TRBV7-9 and TRBJ2-5; D possibly corresponds to TRBD1 (5 bases). CDR1 is SEHNR and CDR2 is FQNEAQ in the germline V gene (reference sequence). V was shortened by 2 bases and J by 1 base, with 8 bases between the two germline ends. CDR3 length equals 14 residues. CDR3 region: CASSLQGPQETQYF. The CDR3 bases are TGTGCCAGCAGCTTACAGGGTCCCCAAGAGACCCAGTACTTC. Complete variable domain (other parts from reference TRBV7-9 and TRBJ2-5): DTGVSQNPRHKITKRGQNVTFRCDPISEHNRLYWYRQTLGQGPEFLTYFQNEAQLEKSRLLSDRFSAERPKGSFSTLEIQRTEQGDSAMYLCASSLQGPQETQYFGPGTRLLVL.

This clonotype qualifies as medium-sized (0.01 to 0.1%). The J gene is TRBJ1-3, the V gene TRBV20-1; D unresolved. Germline-derived CDR1 and CDR2 are DFQATT and SNEGSKA (reference sequence). The CDR3 length is 14 residues. V lost 1 base to trimming and J lost 4 bases, with 11 bases between them. In DNA, the CDR3 is TGCAGTGCTAGAGTAGAGGGTAAAGGAAACACCATATATTTT. This codes for CSARVEGKGNTIYF.

This chain connects TRBV12-3 or TRBV12-4 to TRBJ2-7; D call uncertain. CDR3 length equals 12 residues. V lost 3 bases and J lost 3, with 6 bases in between. In DNA, the CDR3 is TGTGCCAGCAGTTTGGGGTTCTACGAGCAGTACTTC. It encodes CASSLGFYEQYF.

This clonotype was counted many times. This rearrangement joins TRBV19 to TRBJ1-2, with D maybe TRBD1 (5 bases). Germline CDR1 and CDR2: LNHDA and SQIVND (reference sequence). The CDR3 is made up of 11 amino acids. V shed 7 bases and J shed 7 bases, with 10 bases lying between them. CDR3 amino acids: CASNIGGGYTF. CDR3 DNA: TGTGCCAGTAATATCGGGGGTGGCTACACCTTC.

Comments on this clonotype: A much larger clone lies one base from this, so it may be a read error. The chain combines TRBV21-1 with TRBJ1-2. TRBV21-1 is annotated as a pseudogene. This CDR3 has 15 residues. The DNA for the CDR3 is TGTGCCAGCGGCTCGCCGAGAGCCCCGCCCTATGGCTACACCTTC. Its translation: CASGSPRAPPYGYTF.

Within the sample, this clonotype is large (0.1 to 1%). The chain combines TRBV12-3 or TRBV12-4 with TRBJ2-7, with D unclear. The CDR3 loop spans 15 amino acids. Trimming cost V 4 bases and J 3 bases, with 16 bases left between them. The chain's CDR3 is CASSSPGRLYYEQYF. CDR3 DNA sequence: TGTGCCAGCAGTTCGCCCGGAAGGTTATACTACGAGCAGTACTTC.

A single count supports this clonotype. This rearrangement joins TRBV12-3 or TRBV12-4 to TRBJ2-3, with TRBD2 as a possible D gene (5 bases). This CDR3 region has 15 residues. V lost 8 bases, J lost 2 bases, and 17 bases lay in between. Written as DNA, the CDR3 is TGTGCCAGCTCCGGGGTGGGCCGTTACACAGATACGCAGTATTTT. Translating gives CASSGVGRYTDTQYF.

Judged by abundance, this clonotype is medium-sized. This sequence joins TRBV2 and TRBJ2-7; D gene uncertain. Trimming shortened V by 6 bases and J by 6 bases, and 9 bases separated the two germline ends. This CDR3 is 11 amino acids long. The V gene's germline CDR1 is SNHLY and CDR2 FYNNEI. The CDR3 DNA reads TGTGCCAGCAGAAGGACCGCCGAGCAGTACTTC. Translation gives CASRRTAEQYF. Full variable domain (remainder filled in from reference TRBV2 and TRBJ2-7): EPEVTQTPSHQVTQMGQEVILRCVPISNHLYFYWYRQILGQKVEFLVSFYNNEISEKSEIFDDQFSVERPDGSNFTLKIRSTKLEDSAMYFCASRRTAEQYFGPGTRLTVT.

The table lists this clonotype with many counts. The CDR3 loop reads CASSTGRTKNIQYF. CDR3 DNA: TGTGCCAGCAGCACCGGCAGGACCAAAAACATTCAGTACTTC. The J gene is TRBJ2-4, the V gene TRBV5-4, with D unclear. CDR3 length: 14 residues. The germline V gene has CDR1 SGHNT and CDR2 YYREEE (reference sequence). The V end lost 4 bases, the J end lost 2 bases, and 10 bases lay between the germline ends. Filled out from reference TRBV5-4 and TRBJ2-4, the complete variable domain reads ETGVTQSPTHLIKTRGQQVTLRCSSQSGHNTVSWYQQALGQGPQFIFQYYREEENGRGNFPPRFSGLQFPNYSSELNVNALELDDSALYLCASSTGRTKNIQYFGAGTRLSVL.

This clonotype is classed as large. The rearrangement joins TRBV7-9 to TRBJ2-7, with TRBD2 matching over 9 bases. Germline trimming cut 5 bases from V and 0 bases from J; bases unmatched to any gene: 20. This CDR3 comprises 20 residues. Germline lookup yields CDR1 SEHNR and CDR2 FQNEAQ (reference sequence). The CDR3 DNA sequence: TGTGCCAGCAGCCGCAGGTACTGGGCGGGAGGGCCCCGAAGCTCCTACGAGCAGTACTTC. This translates into CASSRRYWAGGPRSSYEQYF.

This clonotype was detected many times. This sequence joins TRBV21-1 and TRBJ2-1; the table's D call, TRBD2, was not checked against the DNA. TRBV21-1 is described as a pseudogene. The CDR3 contains 17 residues. The CDR3 DNA reads as TGTGCCAGCAGCCCTGGCCCGGGACTAGCGGGAGAGTATGAGCAGTTCTTC. Residues: CASSPGPGLAGEYEQFF.

This clonotype was seen many times. CDR3 loop: CASSLGGVEQFF. CDR3 coding DNA: TGCGCCAGCAGCTTGGGAGGGGTTGAGCAGTTCTTC. The genes are TRBV5-1 and TRBJ2-1, with D perhaps given as TRBD1 or TRBD2 (5 bases each). This CDR3 has 12 amino acids. V lost 0 bases and J 9 bases, leaving 7 bases between the germline ends. CDR1 and CDR2 (germline): SGHRS, YFSETQ.

This clonotype was observed many times. V usage is TRBV28 and J usage is TRBJ1-2; D gene ambiguous. There are 12 residues in the CDR3. The V and J ends lost 5 bases and 7 bases respectively, with 11 bases between them. Per the germline V gene, CDR1 is MDHEN and CDR2 is SYDVKM. CDR3 sequence (DNA): TGTGCCAGCAGTCCTCTCCGGCGTGGCTACACCTTC. It is translated as CASSPLRRGYTF.

This clonotype is medium-sized in the sample. J is TRBJ2-5 and V is TRBV3-1, with D unclear. This CDR3 spans 17 amino acids. The V gene lost 1 base and the J gene lost 4 bases, with 19 bases spanning the gap. The germline gives CDR1 LGHDT, CDR2 YNNKEL (reference sequence). Written as DNA, the CDR3 is TGTGCCAGCAGCCAAGCCCCGACCGTAACAGTGGCAGAGACCCAGTACTTC. Its protein is CASSQAPTVTVAETQYF.

This clonotype was detected many times. The chain links TRBV19 to TRBJ2-1, with D unclear. Trimming removed 2 bases from V and 9 bases from J, with 11 bases in between. Looked up from germline, CDR1 is LNHDA and CDR2 is SQIVND (reference sequence). This CDR3 is built from 13 residues. The CDR3: CASSIREAGEQFF. The CDR3 DNA follows: TGTGCCAGTAGTATAAGAGAGGCCGGTGAGCAGTTCTTC.

This clonotype is medium-sized in the sample. V usage is TRBV6-5 and J usage is TRBJ1-2, with TRBD1 matching 9 bases. The V and J ends lost 8 bases and 1 base, in that order; junction bases with no gene match: 17. The CDR3 loop spans 18 amino acids. Germline V gene data show CDR1 as MNHEY and CDR2 as SVGAGI. Here the CDR3 reads CASSKTTGGRNHNYGYTF. The CDR3 nucleotides are TGTGCCAGCTCAAAGACGACAGGGGGTAGAAATCATAACTATGGCTACACCTTC.

This clonotype was seen ten or more times. The chain uses TRBV16 and TRBJ2-7; 11 bases match TRBD1. Germline V gene sequence: CDR1 KGHSY, CDR2 FQNENV. CDR3 size: 16 residues. J gave up 4 bases and V 2 bases, and 7 bases lay outside the gene matches. CDR3 DNA: TGTGCCAGCAGCCAAAACCTAGGACAGGGGGCTTACGAGCAGTACTTC. Protein sequence: CASSQNLGQGAYEQYF.

The V and J genes are TRBV28 and TRBJ2-7; D call uncertain. The CDR3 is 11 amino acids. Trimming pared 8 bases from V and 3 bases from J, leaving 8 bases between. From germline, CDR1 is MDHEN and CDR2 SYDVKM. The CDR3 nucleotides read TGTGCCAGCCAGGATAGCTACGAGCAGTACTTC. Translation gives CASQDSYEQYF.

This clonotype was seen repeatedly, ten times or more. This rearrangement joins TRBV18 to TRBJ1-2; the D gene is possibly TRBD1 (5 bases). The germline CDR1 and CDR2 sequences are KGHSH and LQKENI. V lost 3 bases and J lost 0, with 14 bases in between. The CDR3 totals 16 residues. CDR3 sequence: CASSPYQGLSNYGYTF. The CDR3 DNA is TGTGCCAGCTCACCCTACCAGGGCTTATCTAACTATGGCTACACCTTC.

This clonotype was seen repeatedly, ten times or more. The chain is built from TRBV1 and TRBJ2-2; TRBD2, as called in the table, went unchecked against the DNA. TRBV1 is a documented pseudogene. The CDR3 totals 17 residues. CDR3 DNA: TGCACCAGCAGCCAAACCACCGGGACTACGAACACCGGGGAGCTGTTTTTT. Its protein product is CTSSQTTGTTNTGELFF.

For this clonotype: A read error is possible here, since a much larger clone lies one base away. The J gene is TRBJ2-3, the V gene TRBV7-3, with D perhaps matching TRBD2 (7 bases). Germline V gene sequence: CDR1 SGHTA, CDR2 FQGTGA. CDR3 size: 11 residues. The CDR3 nucleotides are TGTGCCGCTGGGGGGGGCGGTACGCAGTCTTTT. Its translation: CAAGGGGTQSF.

This clonotype was detected ten times or more. J is TRBJ2-3 and V is TRBV6-5; TRBD2 matches at 8 bases. Germline V CDR1 and CDR2: MNHEY, SVGAGI. The CDR3 is made up of 15 amino acids. Germline trimming cut 6 bases from V and 6 bases from J; bases unmatched to any gene: 11. In DNA, the CDR3 is TGTGCCAGCAGCCGGGGGGGCGGGAGAAGGGATACGCAGTATTTT. It is translated as CASSRGGGRRDTQYF.

This clonotype appeared a few times. J is TRBJ1-2 and V is TRBV28, with unresolved D. The germline gives CDR1 MDHEN, CDR2 SYDVKM. The CDR3 loop spans 12 amino acids. V was clipped by 3 bases and J by 9 bases, with 11 bases between them. CDR3 DNA sequence: TGTGCCAGCAGTTTCCCCTCCCCGAGCTACACCTTC. This codes for CASSFPSPSYTF.